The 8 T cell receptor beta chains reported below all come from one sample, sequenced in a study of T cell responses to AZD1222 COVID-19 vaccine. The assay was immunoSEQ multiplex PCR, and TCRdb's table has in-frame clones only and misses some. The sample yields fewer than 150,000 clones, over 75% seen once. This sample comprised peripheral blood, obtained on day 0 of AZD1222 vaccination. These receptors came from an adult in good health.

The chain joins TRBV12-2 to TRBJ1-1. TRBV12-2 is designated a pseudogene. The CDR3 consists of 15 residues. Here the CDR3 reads CASLSLRGGAAEAFF. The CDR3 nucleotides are TGTGCAAGTCTCTCCCTGCGGGGGGGGGCGGCTGAAGCTTTCTTT.

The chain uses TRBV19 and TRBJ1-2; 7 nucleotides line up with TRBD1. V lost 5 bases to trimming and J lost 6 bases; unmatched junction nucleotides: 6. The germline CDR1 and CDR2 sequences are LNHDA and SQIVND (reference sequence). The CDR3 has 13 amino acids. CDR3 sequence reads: CASSRNRGHGYTF. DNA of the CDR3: TGTGCCAGTAGTCGGAACAGGGGCCATGGCTACACCTTC.

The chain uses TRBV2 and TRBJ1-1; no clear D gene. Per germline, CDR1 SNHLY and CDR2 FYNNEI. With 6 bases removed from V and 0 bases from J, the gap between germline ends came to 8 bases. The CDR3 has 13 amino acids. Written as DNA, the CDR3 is TGTGCCAGCAGAAACGGGCTGAACACTGAAGCTTTCTTT. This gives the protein CASRNGLNTEAFF.

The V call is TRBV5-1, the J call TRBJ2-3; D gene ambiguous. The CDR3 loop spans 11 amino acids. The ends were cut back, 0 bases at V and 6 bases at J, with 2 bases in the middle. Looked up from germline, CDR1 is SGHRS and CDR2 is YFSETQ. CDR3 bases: TGCGCCAGCAGCTTGGGTGATACGCAGTATTTT. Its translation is CASSLGDTQYF. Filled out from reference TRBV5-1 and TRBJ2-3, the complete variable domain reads KAGVTQTPRYLIKTRGQQVTLSCSPISGHRSVSWYQQTPGQGLQFLFEYFSETQRNKGNFPGRFSGRQFSNSRSEMNVSTLELGDSALYLCASSLGDTQYFGPGTRLTVL.

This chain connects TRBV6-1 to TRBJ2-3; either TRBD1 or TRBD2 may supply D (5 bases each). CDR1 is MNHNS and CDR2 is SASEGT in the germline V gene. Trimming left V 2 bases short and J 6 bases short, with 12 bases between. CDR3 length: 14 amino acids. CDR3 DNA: TGTGCCAGCAGTGAACGTCCCTGGGGGGATACGCAGTATTTT. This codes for CASSERPWGDTQYF.

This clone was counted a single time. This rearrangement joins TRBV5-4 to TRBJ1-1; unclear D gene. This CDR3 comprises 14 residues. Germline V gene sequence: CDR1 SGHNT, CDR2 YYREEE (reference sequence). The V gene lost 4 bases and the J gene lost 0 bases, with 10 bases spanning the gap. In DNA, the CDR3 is TGTGCCAGCAGCCACAGCCTTATGAACACTGAAGCTTTCTTT. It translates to CASSHSLMNTEAFF. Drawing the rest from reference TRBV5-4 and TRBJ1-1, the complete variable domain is ETGVTQSPTHLIKTRGQQVTLRCSSQSGHNTVSWYQQALGQGPQFIFQYYREEENGRGNFPPRFSGLQFPNYSSELNVNALELDDSALYLCASSHSLMNTEAFFGQGTRLTVV.

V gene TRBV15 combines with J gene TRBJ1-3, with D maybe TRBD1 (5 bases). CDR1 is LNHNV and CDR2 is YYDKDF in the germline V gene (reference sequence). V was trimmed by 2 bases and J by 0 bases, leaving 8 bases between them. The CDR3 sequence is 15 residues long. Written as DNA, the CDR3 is TGTGCCACCAGCAGAAACGGGGCCTCTGGAAACACCATATATTTT. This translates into CATSRNGASGNTIYF.

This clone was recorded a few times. The CDR3 nucleotides are TGCAGTGCTAGACTGGGCTCCGGCTACACCTTC. It is translated as CSARLGSGYTF. This chain connects TRBV20-1 to TRBJ1-2; D is unresolved. Germline CDR1 and CDR2: DFQATT and SNEGSKA (reference sequence). The ends were cut back, 2 bases at V and 8 bases at J, with 9 bases in the middle. The CDR3 consists of 11 residues.